This TCR beta chain was obtained from a study of a mutant IDH1 vaccine in newly diagnosed glioma. At the level of the study: Patients had received radiotherapy, temozolomide, or both previously, most receiving both. Study-level points and caveats: Evidence of vaccine-induced immune responses was documented in approximately 93% of patients. Pseudoprogression apparently tracked independently of changes in top peripheral T cell clonotypes.

The time point is: baseline, week 1 (first vaccination visit). Treatment specified: pre-vaccination baseline after standard-of-care therapy. Each astrocytoma in the donors was new, WHO grade 3 or 4, IDH1-mutant and ATRX-lost. With regard to this clone: Its antigen is undetermined.

V was cut by 5 bases and J by 0 bases, with 11 bases left in between. Germline CDR1 is SNHLY and CDR2 is FYNNEI. This CDR3 has 15 residues. Clones were read by immunoSEQ multiplex PCR, and TCRdb kept only the in-frame ones, dropping some. The sample has under 35,000 clones, approximately 90% seen once. V is TRBV2 and J is TRBJ1-3, with a weak D call TRBD1 (6 bases). Sequenced here: PBMCs, sampled from a glioma patient treated with radiotherapy, temozolomide or both. This clonotype was sampled from a woman aged 40 to 55 with glioma. CDR3 amino acids: CASSIRTASGNTIYF. CDR3 coding DNA: TGTGCCAGCAGTATACGGACAGCCTCTGGAAACACCATATATTTT.